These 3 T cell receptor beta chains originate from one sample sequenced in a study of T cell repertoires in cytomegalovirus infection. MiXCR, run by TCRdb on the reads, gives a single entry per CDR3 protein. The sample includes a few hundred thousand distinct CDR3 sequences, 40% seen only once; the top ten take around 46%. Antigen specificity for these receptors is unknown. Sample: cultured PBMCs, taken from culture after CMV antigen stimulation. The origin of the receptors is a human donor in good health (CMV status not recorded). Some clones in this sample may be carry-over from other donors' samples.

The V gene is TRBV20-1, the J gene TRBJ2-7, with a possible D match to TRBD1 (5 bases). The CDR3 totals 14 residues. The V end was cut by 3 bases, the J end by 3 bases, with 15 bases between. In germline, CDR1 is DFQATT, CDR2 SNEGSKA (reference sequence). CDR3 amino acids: CSASDTTGFYEQYF. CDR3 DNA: TGCAGTGCTAGCGATACCACAGGATTCTACGAGCAGTACTTC.

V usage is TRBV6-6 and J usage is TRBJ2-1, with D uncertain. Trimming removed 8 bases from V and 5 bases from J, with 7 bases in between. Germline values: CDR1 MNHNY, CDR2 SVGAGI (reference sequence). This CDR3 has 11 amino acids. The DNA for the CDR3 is TGTGCCAGCTTCAGCCACAATGAGCAGTTCTTC. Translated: CASFSHNEQFF.

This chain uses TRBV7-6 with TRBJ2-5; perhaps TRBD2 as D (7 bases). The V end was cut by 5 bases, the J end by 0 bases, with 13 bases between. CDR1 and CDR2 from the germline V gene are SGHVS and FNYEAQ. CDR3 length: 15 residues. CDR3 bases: TGTGCCAGCAGCCCCCGGGGGGCGGACCAAGAGACCCAGTACTTC. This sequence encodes CASSPRGADQETQYF. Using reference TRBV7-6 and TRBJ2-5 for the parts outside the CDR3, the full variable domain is GAGVSQSPRYKVTKRGQDVALRCDPISGHVSLYWYRQALGQGPEFLTYFNYEAQQDKSGLPNDRFSAERPEGSISTLTIQRTEQRDSAMYRCASSPRGADQETQYFGPGTRLLVL.